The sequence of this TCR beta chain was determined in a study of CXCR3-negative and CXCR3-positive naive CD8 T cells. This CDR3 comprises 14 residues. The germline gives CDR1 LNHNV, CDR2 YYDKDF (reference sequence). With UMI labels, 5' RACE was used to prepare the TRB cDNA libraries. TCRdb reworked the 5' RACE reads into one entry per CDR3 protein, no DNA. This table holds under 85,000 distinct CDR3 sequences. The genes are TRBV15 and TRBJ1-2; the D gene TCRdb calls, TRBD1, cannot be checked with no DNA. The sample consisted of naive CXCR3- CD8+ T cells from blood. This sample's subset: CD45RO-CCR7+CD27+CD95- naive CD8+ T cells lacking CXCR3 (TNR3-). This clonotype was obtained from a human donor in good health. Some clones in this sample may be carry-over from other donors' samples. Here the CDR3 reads CATSRGQGDYGYTF.